This T cell receptor (beta chain) came from a study of OX40 agonist ivuxolimab in advanced cancers. Study in general: Dose-escalation patients' cancers were hepatocellular carcinoma, melanoma, renal cell or head and neck cancer. Study results and limitations: Determination of antigen specificity was not performed for the expanded peripheral T cells. At doses 0.1 to 3.0 mg/kg, CD4+ and CD8+ clones expanded.

Generated by immunoSEQ multiplex PCR, the TCRdb table keeps only in-frame clones and is missing some. The sample has 53,000 or so clones; roughly 80% are singletons. About this clone itself: As yet, its antigen is unknown.

Germline V gives CDR1 SEHNR, CDR2 FQNEAQ (reference sequence). V lost 4 bases to trimming and J lost 8 bases, with 17 bases between them. This CDR3 contains 14 residues. The sequence derives from an adult with an advanced solid tumor such as melanoma, head and neck, liver or kidney cancer. The rearrangement uses TRBV7-9 and TRBJ1-2; possible D gene TRBD1, 6 bases. This material consisted of CD4+ or CD8+ T cells sorted from blood, taken in a trial of the OX40 agonist ivuxolimab. For the CDR3, the DNA is TGTGCCAGCAGCTCTACAGGGACTCTTCAGGGCTACACCTTC. Translated, it gives CASSSTGTLQGYTF.